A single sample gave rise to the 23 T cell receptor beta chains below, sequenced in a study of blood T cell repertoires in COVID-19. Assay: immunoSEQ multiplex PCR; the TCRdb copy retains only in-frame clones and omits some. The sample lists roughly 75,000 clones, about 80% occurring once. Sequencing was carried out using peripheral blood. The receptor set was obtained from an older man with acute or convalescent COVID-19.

CDR3 region: CASSAGTGGTEAFF. The CDR3 bases are TGTGCCAGCAGCGCCGGGACAGGGGGCACTGAAGCTTTCTTT. V usage is TRBV2 and J usage is TRBJ1-1, with TRBD1 matching over 11 bases. This CDR3 is built from 14 residues. V lost 6 bases and J lost 4; bases outside the gene matches: 4. Germline values: CDR1 SNHLY, CDR2 FYNNEI.

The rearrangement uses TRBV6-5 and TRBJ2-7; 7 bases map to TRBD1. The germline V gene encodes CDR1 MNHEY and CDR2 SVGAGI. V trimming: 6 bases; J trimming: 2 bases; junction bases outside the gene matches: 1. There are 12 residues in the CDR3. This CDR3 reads CASRTGTYEQYF. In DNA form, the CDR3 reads TGTGCCAGCAGGACAGGGACCTACGAGCAGTACTTC.

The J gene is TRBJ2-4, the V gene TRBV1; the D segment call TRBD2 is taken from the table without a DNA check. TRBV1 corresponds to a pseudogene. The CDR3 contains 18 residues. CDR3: CTSSQTSGRYVTARIQYF. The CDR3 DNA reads TGCACCAGCAGCCAGACTAGCGGGAGATACGTCACGGCTCGGATTCAGTACTTC.

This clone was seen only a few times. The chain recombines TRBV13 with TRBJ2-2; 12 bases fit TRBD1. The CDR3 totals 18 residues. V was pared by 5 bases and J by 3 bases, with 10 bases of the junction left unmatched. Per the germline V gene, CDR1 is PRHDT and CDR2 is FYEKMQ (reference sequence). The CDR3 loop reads CASSTGAGTGGDTGELFF. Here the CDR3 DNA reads TGTGCCAGCAGCACAGGGGCCGGGACAGGGGGCGACACCGGGGAGCTGTTTTTT.

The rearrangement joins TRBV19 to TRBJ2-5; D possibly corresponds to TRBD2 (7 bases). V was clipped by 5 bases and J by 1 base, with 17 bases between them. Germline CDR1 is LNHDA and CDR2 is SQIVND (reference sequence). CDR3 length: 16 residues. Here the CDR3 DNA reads TGTGCCAGTAGTGTGGGGGCTAGCGGCCTCCAAGAGACCCAGTACTTC. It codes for CASSVGASGLQETQYF.

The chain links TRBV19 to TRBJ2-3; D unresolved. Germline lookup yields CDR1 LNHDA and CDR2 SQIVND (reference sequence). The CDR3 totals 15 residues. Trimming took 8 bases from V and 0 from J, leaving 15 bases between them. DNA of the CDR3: TGTGCCAGTGCCCAGACTTTTACTAGCACAGATACGCAGTATTTT. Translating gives CASAQTFTSTDTQYF.

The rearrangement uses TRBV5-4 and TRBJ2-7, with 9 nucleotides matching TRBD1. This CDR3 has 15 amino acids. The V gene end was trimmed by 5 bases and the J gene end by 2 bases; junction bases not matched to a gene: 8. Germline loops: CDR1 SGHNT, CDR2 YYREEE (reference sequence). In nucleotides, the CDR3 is TGTGCCAGCAGTCTTCCGGACAGGGGAACCTACGAGCAGTACTTC. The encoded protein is CASSLPDRGTYEQYF.

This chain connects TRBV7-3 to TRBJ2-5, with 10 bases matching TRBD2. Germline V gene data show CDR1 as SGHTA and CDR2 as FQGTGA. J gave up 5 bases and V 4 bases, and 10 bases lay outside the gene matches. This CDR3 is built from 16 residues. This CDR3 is CASSSNGLAATETQYF. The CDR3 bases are TGTGCCAGCAGCTCTAATGGACTAGCGGCGACGGAGACCCAGTACTTC.

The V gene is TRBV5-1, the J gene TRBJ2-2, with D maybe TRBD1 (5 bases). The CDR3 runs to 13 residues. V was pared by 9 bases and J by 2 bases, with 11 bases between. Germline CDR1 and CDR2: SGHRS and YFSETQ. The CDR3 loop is CAIQDANTGELFF. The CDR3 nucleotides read TGCGCCATACAGGACGCCAACACCGGGGAGCTGTTTTTT.

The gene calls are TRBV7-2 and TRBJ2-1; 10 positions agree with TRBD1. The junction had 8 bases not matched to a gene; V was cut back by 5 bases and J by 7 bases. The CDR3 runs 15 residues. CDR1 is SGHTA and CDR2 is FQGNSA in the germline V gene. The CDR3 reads CASSTRTGGRNEQFF. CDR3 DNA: TGTGCCAGCAGCACCAGGACAGGGGGTCGTAATGAGCAGTTCTTC. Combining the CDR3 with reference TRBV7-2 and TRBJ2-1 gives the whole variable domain GAGVSQSPSNKVTEKGKDVELRCDPISGHTALYWYRQSLGQGLEFLIYFQGNSAPDKSGLPSDRFSAERTGGSVSTLTIQRTQQEDSAVYLCASSTRTGGRNEQFFGPGTRLTVL.

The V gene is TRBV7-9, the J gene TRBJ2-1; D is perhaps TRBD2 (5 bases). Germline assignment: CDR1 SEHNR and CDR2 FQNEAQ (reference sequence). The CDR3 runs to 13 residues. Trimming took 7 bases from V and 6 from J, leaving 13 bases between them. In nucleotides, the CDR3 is TGTGCCAGCACCCTGGATAGCGCCAATGAGCAGTTCTTC. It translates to CASTLDSANEQFF.

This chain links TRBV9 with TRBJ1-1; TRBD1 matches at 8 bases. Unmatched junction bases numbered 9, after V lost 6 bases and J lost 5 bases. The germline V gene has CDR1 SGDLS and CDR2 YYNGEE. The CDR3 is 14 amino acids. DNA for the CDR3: TGTGCCAGCACCATGACAGGGGCGAATACTGAAGCTTTCTTT. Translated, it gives CASTMTGANTEAFF.

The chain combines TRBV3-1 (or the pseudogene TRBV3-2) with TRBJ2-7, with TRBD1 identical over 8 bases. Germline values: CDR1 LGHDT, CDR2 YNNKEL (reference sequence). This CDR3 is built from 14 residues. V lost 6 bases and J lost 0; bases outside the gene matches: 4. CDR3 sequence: CASSYRGSSYEQYF. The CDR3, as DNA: TGTGCCAGCAGTTACAGGGGGAGCTCCTACGAGCAGTACTTC.

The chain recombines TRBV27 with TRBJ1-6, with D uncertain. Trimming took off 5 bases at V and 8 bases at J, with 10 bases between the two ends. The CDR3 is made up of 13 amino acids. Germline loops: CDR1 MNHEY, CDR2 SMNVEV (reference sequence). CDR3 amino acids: CASSGLSDSPLHF. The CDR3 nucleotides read TGTGCCAGCAGTGGACTGTCGGATTCACCCCTCCACTTT.

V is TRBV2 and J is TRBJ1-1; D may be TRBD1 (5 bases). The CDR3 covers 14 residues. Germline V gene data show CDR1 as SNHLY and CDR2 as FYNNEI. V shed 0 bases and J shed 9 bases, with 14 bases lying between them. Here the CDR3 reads CASSEARIRVKAFF. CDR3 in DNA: TGTGCCAGCAGTGAAGCGCGGATCAGGGTCAAAGCTTTCTTT.

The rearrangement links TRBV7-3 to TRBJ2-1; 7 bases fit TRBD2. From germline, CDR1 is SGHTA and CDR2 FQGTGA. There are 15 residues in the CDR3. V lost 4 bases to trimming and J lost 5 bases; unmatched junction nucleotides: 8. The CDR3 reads CASSSSGTLDNEQFF. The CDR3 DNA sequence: TGTGCCAGCAGCTCGAGCGGGACTCTAGACAATGAGCAGTTCTTC.

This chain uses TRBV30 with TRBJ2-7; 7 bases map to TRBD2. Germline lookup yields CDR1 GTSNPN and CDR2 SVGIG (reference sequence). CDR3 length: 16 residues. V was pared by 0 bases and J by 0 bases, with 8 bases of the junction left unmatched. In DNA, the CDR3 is TGTGCCTGGAGTGTACGAGGTAGCGGGTCCTCCTACGAGCAGTACTTC. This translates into CAWSVRGSGSSYEQYF.

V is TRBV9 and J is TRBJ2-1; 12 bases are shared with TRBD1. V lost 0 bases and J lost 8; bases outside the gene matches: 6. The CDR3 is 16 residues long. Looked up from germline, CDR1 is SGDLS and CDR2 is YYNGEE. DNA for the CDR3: TGTGCCAGCAGCGTAGCTCCGGGACAGGGGGCTTATGAGCAGTTCTTC. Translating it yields CASSVAPGQGAYEQFF.

CDR3 nucleotides: TGTGCCAGCCGGGCCGACAGGGGAAACTCCTACGAGCAGTACTTC. It yields the protein CASRADRGNSYEQYF. The rearrangement joins TRBV25-1 to TRBJ2-7; 8 nucleotides match TRBD1. Germline V gene sequence: CDR1 MGHDK, CDR2 SYGVNS. The trim removed 8 bases at V and 0 bases at J, leaving 9 bases unmatched. The CDR3 has 15 residues.

Written as DNA, the CDR3 is TGTGCCAGTAGTTGGGATGGGGCAGGCAATCAGCCCCAGCATTTT. Protein product: CASSWDGAGNQPQHF. V and J are TRBV19 and TRBJ1-5, with D tentatively TRBD1 (5 bases). Per the germline V gene, CDR1 is LNHDA and CDR2 is SQIVND (reference sequence). CDR3 length: 15 amino acids. The V end was cut by 5 bases, the J end by 2 bases, with 13 bases between. Looking up the rest from reference TRBV19 and TRBJ1-5 gives the full variable domain: DGGITQSPKYLFRKEGQNVTLSCEQNLNHDAMYWYRQDPGQGLRLIYYSQIVNDFQKGDIAEGYSVSREKKESFPLTVTSAQKNPTAFYLCASSWDGAGNQPQHFGDGTRLSIL.

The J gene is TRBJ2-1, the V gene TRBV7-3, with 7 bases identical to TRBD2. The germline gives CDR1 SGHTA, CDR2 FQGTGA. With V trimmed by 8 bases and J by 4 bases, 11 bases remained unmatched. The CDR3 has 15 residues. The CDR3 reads CASSSGWGGYNEQFF. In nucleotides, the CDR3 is TGTGCCAGCTCATCAGGCTGGGGGGGATACAATGAGCAGTTCTTC. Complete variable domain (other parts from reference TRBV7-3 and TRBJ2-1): GAGVSQTPSNKVTEKGKYVELRCDPISGHTALYWYRQSLGQGPEFLIYFQGTGAADDSGLPNDRFFAVRPEGSVSTLKIQRTERGDSAVYLCASSSGWGGYNEQFFGPGTRLTVL.

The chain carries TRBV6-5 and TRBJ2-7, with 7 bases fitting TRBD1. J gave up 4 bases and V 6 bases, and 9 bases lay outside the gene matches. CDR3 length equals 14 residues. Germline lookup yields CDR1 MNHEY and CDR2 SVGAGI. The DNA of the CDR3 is TGTGCCAGCAGGGGCTATGACAGGGTATACGAGCAGTACTTC. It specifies CASRGYDRVYEQYF.

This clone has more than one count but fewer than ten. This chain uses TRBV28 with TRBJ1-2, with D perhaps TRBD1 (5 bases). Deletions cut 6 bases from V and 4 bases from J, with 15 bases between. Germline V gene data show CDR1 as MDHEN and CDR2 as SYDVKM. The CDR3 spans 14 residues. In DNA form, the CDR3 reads TGTGCCAGCAGCCGCGGGAGGGGATCCTATGGCTACACCTTC. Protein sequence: CASSRGRGSYGYTF.